The rows below give T cell receptor beta chains drawn from one sample of a study of T cell clonotyping in hematopoietic cell transplantation. The protocol was immunoSEQ multiplex PCR, while the TCRdb copy is restricted to in-frame clones and leaves out a portion. The table records around 17,000 clones, 70% to 75% of them present only once. The sample was peripheral blood mononuclear cells. These receptors were collected from a woman aged 55-70 years in good health. Some clones in this sample may be carry-over from other donors' samples. Both conserved end residues are part of each CDR3. The D gene is left open where the match is weak. Size values are once, few and many counts, or a class for expanded clones, and some rows have none.

J gene: TRBJ1-5
V gene: TRBV5-6
D gene: TRBD1
clone size: NA
CDR3 protein: CASSMGTGFNQPQHF
CDR3 DNA: TGTGCCAGCAGCATGGGGACAGGCTTCAATCAGCCCCAGCATTTT

J gene: TRBJ1-5
V gene: TRBV7-3
D gene: NA
clone size: NA
CDR3 protein: CASSLTSNQPQHF
CDR3 DNA: TGTGCCAGCAGCTTAACCAGCAATCAGCCCCAGCATTTT

J gene: TRBJ1-2
V gene: TRBV6-5
D gene: TRBD1
clone size: NA
CDR3 protein: CASRSGGDYGYTF
CDR3 DNA: TGTGCCAGCAGGTCAGGGGGCGACTATGGCTACACCTTC

J gene: TRBJ2-7
V gene: TRBV5-5
D gene: NA
clone size: NA
CDR3 protein: CASSLRFSGDEQYF
CDR3 DNA: TGTGCCAGCAGCCTACGTTTCTCCGGGGACGAGCAGTACTTC

J gene: TRBJ1-5
V gene: TRBV29-1
D gene: TRBD1
clone size: NA
CDR3 protein: CSDPPRQGGQPQHF
CDR3 DNA: TGCAGCGACCCCCCAAGACAGGGAGGGCAGCCCCAGCATTTT

J gene: TRBJ2-3
V gene: TRBV6-1
D gene: TRBD1
clone size: once
CDR3 protein: CASSEGQWTDTQYF
CDR3 DNA: TGTGCCAGCAGTGAGGGACAGTGGACAGATACGCAGTATTTT

J gene: TRBJ2-1
V gene: TRBV29-1
D gene: NA
clone size: few
CDR3 protein: CSVEHGLGLQFF
CDR3 DNA: TGCAGCGTTGAACACGGATTGGGACTCCAGTTCTTC

J gene: TRBJ2-1
V gene: TRBV30
D gene: NA
clone size: NA
CDR3 protein: CAWTTSLINNEQFF
CDR3 DNA: TGTGCCTGGACGACTAGTCTCATCAATAATGAGCAGTTCTTC

J gene: TRBJ1-6
V gene: TRBV5-6
D gene: NA
clone size: NA
CDR3 protein: CASSLVTGDSPLHF
CDR3 DNA: TGTGCCAGCAGCTTGGTGACAGGAGACTCACCCCTCCACTTT

J gene: TRBJ1-2
V gene: TRBV18
D gene: TRBD1
clone size: few
CDR3 protein: CASSRPGQGNYGYTF
CDR3 DNA: TGTGCCAGCTCACGACCGGGACAGGGGAACTATGGCTACACCTTC